This TCR beta chain was sequenced for a study of blood T cell repertoires in COVID-19 (dated by TCRdb to 2020 to 2021). The study in broad terms: Samples from collaborators originated in the United States, Italy and Spain and spanned both the acute and convalescent phases of COVID-19. A freely available public database, intended as a resource for researchers studying the immune response to SARS-CoV-2, is where the repertoires were released. Samples came from the ongoing ImmuneRACE study (first 160 participants) plus 1,254 subjects from 6 global collaborators. Subjects who had been exposed to COVID-19, were actively infected with it, or had recovered from it provided the deeply sampled blood TCRbeta repertoires that made up the dataset. The material from the prospective study consisted of cDNA or gDNA derived from T cells, B-cell-depleted T cells, or PBMCs. Nearly every sample came with metadata listing a de-identified subject ID, COVID-19 status, age in years and sex. HLA class I and class II types, where available, came from metadata supplied by the sample provider rather than from assay-based typing.

TCRbeta CDR3 regions were amplified from genomic DNA using the immunoSEQ Assay, a bias-controlled multiplex PCR. Turning to the authors' computational methods: Nucleated cell counts per sample were estimated from amplification of reference gene primers within the assay. Sequence reads were collapsed and filtered to measure the absolute abundance of every unique TCRbeta CDR3 rearrangement. Productive Simpson clonality was computed per sample as the square root of Simpson's diversity index over productive rearrangements. Not all clones reach the TCRdb copy of this immuneACCESS table, which keeps in-frame sequences only. Checked studies attribute under half of the gap to unresolved V genes and leave the rest unexplained. That table furnishes V, J and clone size, whereas the DNA furnished D and trimming. Present in this sample are 97,000 or so clones, about nine tenths of which were seen just once. The top ten constitute more than 1.5% of the sample.

The CDR3 sequence holds 18 residues, the cysteine and phenylalanine included. Only CDR3 DNA remains: 54 bases, in frame from the first base. Relative to germline, V is missing 1 base and J is missing 2 bases, with 9 bases of the junction outside any gene match. From the germline V gene, CDR1 is SGHAT and CDR2 is FQNNGV. Overall results and qualifications from the work: How much clinical and demographic metadata was included differed by source and by participant, and the metadata was provided uncurated.

At one collaborating source in Seattle, patients were enrolled during active infection and were followed longitudinally through the course of disease. The collaborating institutions used their own protocols to collect whole blood in K2EDTA tubes. For TCRbeta analysis, collaborators shipped samples in one of three forms: frozen whole blood, isolated PBMCs, or DNA extracted from either of those sample types. Comment on this clone: Its antigen is not yet known. No much larger clone is present one base from it, and per-base qualities are unavailable.

Sequencing used peripheral blood. The receptor chain draws on TRBV11-2 and TRBJ1-3; a stretch of 9 junction bases matches TRBD1. This receptor was taken from a woman aged 45 to 65 with COVID-19, enrolled during active disease. The CDR3 region reads CASSLVQQGAFPGNTIYF. The nucleotide sequence reads TGTGCCAGCAGCTTAGTTCAACAGGGGGCTTTCCCTGGAAACACCATATATTTT.